This is a list of T cell receptor beta chains from one sample in a study of blood T cell repertoires in COVID-19. Generated by immunoSEQ multiplex PCR, the TCRdb table keeps only in-frame clones and is missing some. The data show roughly 120,000 clones, about nine tenths seen once. The material sequenced was peripheral blood. The receptors come from a human donor with active COVID-19. The donor label of this sample is uncertain. Both conserved end residues are part of each CDR3. Fields, in order: J gene, V gene, clone size, D gene, CDR3 protein, CDR3 DNA. The D gene is left open where the match is weak. The size field is filled for only some rows; it gives once, few, many or a size class.

J: TRBJ1-5
V: TRBV6-1
size: few
D: -
CDR3: CASSEAASARPQHF
DNA: TGTGCCAGCAGTGAAGCGGCTTCAGCGCGGCCCCAGCATTTT

J: TRBJ2-1
V: TRBV5-1
size: -
D: TRBD2
CDR3: CASSLGTSSYNEQFF
DNA: TGCGCCAGCAGCCTGGGGACTAGCTCCTACAATGAGCAGTTCTTC

J: TRBJ1-5
V: TRBV12-3/TRBV12-4
size: -
D: -
CDR3: CASSLTGIQPQHF
DNA: TGTGCCAGCAGTTTAACAGGGATCCAGCCCCAGCATTTT

J: TRBJ2-1
V: TRBV19
size: once
D: -
CDR3: CASSILFFAGAHNEQFF
DNA: TGTGCCAGTAGTATCTTGTTCTTTGCGGGGGCCCACAATGAGCAGTTCTTC

J: TRBJ2-7
V: TRBV7-9
size: -
D: -
CDR3: CASSLPTGYEQYF
DNA: TGTGCCAGCAGCTTACCGACGGGGTACGAGCAGTACTTC

J: TRBJ1-1
V: TRBV4-1
size: -
D: TRBD1
CDR3: CASSQGQGAVHAFF
DNA: TGCGCCAGCAGCCAAGGACAGGGGGCGGTTCATGCTTTCTTT

J: TRBJ1-2
V: TRBV2
size: once
D: -
CDR3: CASSESYRGAEGYTF
DNA: TGTGCCAGCAGTGAGTCGTACCGGGGGGCGGAAGGCTACACCTTC

J: TRBJ2-2
V: TRBV4-3
size: -
D: TRBD2
CDR3: CASSQRTSLRGELFF
DNA: TGCGCCAGCAGCCAGAGGACTAGCCTCCGCGGGGAGCTGTTTTTT

J: TRBJ2-7
V: TRBV4-1
size: -
D: TRBD2
CDR3: CASSHSGGSSYEQYF
DNA: TGCGCCAGCAGCCACAGCGGGGGCAGCTCCTACGAGCAGTACTTC

J: TRBJ2-2
V: TRBV2
size: -
D: TRBD2
CDR3: CASSSLSSGGANTGELFF
DNA: TGTGCCAGCAGTTCTCTTTCTAGCGGGGGGGCAAACACCGGGGAGCTGTTTTTT

J: TRBJ2-5
V: TRBV7-2
size: -
D: -
CDR3: CASSFGRGGETQYF
DNA: TGTGCCAGCAGCTTCGGCAGGGGAGGGGAGACCCAGTACTTC

J: TRBJ2-2
V: TRBV2
size: -
D: TRBD1
CDR3: CASRANRGDTGELFF
DNA: TGTGCCAGCAGAGCTAACAGGGGGGACACCGGGGAGCTGTTTTTT

J: TRBJ1-6
V: TRBV6-5
size: -
D: TRBD1
CDR3: CASKYSGQPNSPLHF
DNA: TGTGCCAGCAAATATTCGGGACAGCCTAATTCACCCCTCCACTTT

J: TRBJ1-1
V: TRBV28
size: -
D: TRBD1
CDR3: CASSLTTGGKDTEAFF
DNA: TGTGCCAGCAGTCTAACCACAGGGGGCAAGGACACTGAAGCTTTCTTT

J: TRBJ2-1
V: TRBV19
size: once
D: TRBD1
CDR3: CASSDLLGTGGDEQFF
DNA: TGTGCCAGTAGCGACCTACTTGGGACAGGGGGGGATGAGCAGTTCTTC

J: TRBJ2-3
V: TRBV6-5
size: -
D: TRBD1
CDR3: CASSKDRGHTDTQYF
DNA: TGTGCCAGCAGCAAAGACAGGGGTCACACAGATACGCAGTATTTT

J: TRBJ1-5
V: TRBV2
size: few
D: TRBD1
CDR3: CASSPGTGIYSNQPQHF
DNA: TGTGCCAGCAGTCCCGGGACAGGGATCTATAGCAATCAGCCCCAGCATTTT

J: TRBJ2-5
V: TRBV14
size: -
D: -
CDR3: CASSQRLFTSETQYF
DNA: TGTGCCAGCAGCCAAAGACTATTTACTAGCGAGACCCAGTACTTC

J: TRBJ1-2
V: TRBV7-2
size: -
D: TRBD1
CDR3: CASSSPRDRFYGYTF
DNA: TGTGCCAGCAGCTCACCACGGGACAGGTTTTATGGCTACACCTTC

J: TRBJ2-6
V: TRBV19
size: -
D: -
CDR3: CASSLIGANVLTF
DNA: TGTGCCAGTAGTTTAATAGGGGCCAACGTCCTGACTTTC

J: TRBJ2-3
V: TRBV9
size: -
D: TRBD1
CDR3: CASSVPSLDRATSTDTQYF
DNA: TGTGCCAGCAGCGTACCGTCCTTGGACAGGGCCACCAGCACAGATACGCAGTATTTT

J: TRBJ2-7
V: TRBV27
size: -
D: -
CDR3: CASSHGGYEQYF
DNA: TGTGCCAGCAGCCACGGGGGCTACGAGCAGTACTTC

J: TRBJ1-1
V: TRBV18
size: -
D: -
CDR3: CASSQSSGGTEAFF
DNA: TGTGCCAGCTCACAATCCTCGGGAGGCACTGAAGCTTTCTTT

J: TRBJ2-2
V: TRBV19
size: -
D: TRBD2
CDR3: CASSIGLAGGRTGELFF
DNA: TGTGCCAGTAGTATCGGCCTAGCGGGGGGCCGCACCGGGGAGCTGTTTTTT

J: TRBJ2-5
V: TRBV7-2
size: -
D: -
CDR3: CASSLGGGGGGRRETQYF
DNA: TGTGCCAGCAGCTTAGGAGGTGGTGGGGGGGGCCGGCGAGAGACCCAGTACTTC

J: TRBJ2-2
V: TRBV19
size: few
D: -
CDR3: CASNSARTTNTGELFF
DNA: TGTGCCAGTAACTCGGCGCGGACAACGAACACCGGGGAGCTGTTTTTT

J: TRBJ2-2
V: TRBV6-5
size: -
D: TRBD1
CDR3: CASSRTGGGELFF
DNA: TGTGCCAGCAGTCGGACAGGTGGTGGGGAGCTGTTTTTT

J: TRBJ1-2
V: TRBV5-1
size: -
D: -
CDR3: CASFGAEKGRNYGYTF
DNA: TGCGCCAGCTTCGGAGCCGAGAAAGGGAGGAACTATGGCTACACCTTC

J: TRBJ2-1
V: TRBV5-4
size: once
D: TRBD1
CDR3: CASSLFRGPLHEQFF
DNA: TGTGCCAGCAGCTTGTTTAGGGGGCCCCTTCATGAGCAGTTCTTC

J: TRBJ2-5
V: TRBV10-2
size: once
D: -
CDR3: CASRAGGETQYF
DNA: TGCGCCAGCAGGGCAGGGGGGGAGACCCAGTACTTC

J: TRBJ2-2
V: TRBV5-6
size: once
D: -
CDR3: CASSLLGHMNTGELFF
DNA: TGTGCCAGCAGCTTGTTGGGACATATGAACACCGGGGAGCTGTTTTTT

J: TRBJ2-3
V: TRBV5-6
size: -
D: TRBD1
CDR3: CASRSRDREPQDTQYF
DNA: TGTGCCAGCAGATCGCGGGACAGGGAACCCCAGGATACGCAGTATTTT

J: TRBJ1-2
V: TRBV6-1
size: -
D: -
CDR3: CASSDIRSRRYYGYTF
DNA: TGTGCCAGCAGTGACATCCGATCACGTCGGTACTATGGCTACACCTTC

J: TRBJ1-2
V: TRBV5-1
size: -
D: -
CDR3: CASSLDGGSNYGYTF
DNA: TGCGCCAGCAGCTTGGATGGGGGGAGTAACTATGGCTACACCTTC

J: TRBJ2-2
V: TRBV5-1
size: -
D: -
CDR3: CASRRGNTGELFF
DNA: TGCGCCAGCCGAAGGGGGAACACCGGGGAGCTGTTTTTT

J: TRBJ1-6
V: TRBV6-6
size: -
D: -
CDR3: CASSAGLDRTNSPLHF
DNA: TGTGCCAGCAGTGCAGGATTAGACAGGACTAATTCACCCCTCCACTTT

J: TRBJ2-7
V: TRBV3-1/TRBV3-2
size: few
D: TRBD1
CDR3: CASSQGTGGREQYF
DNA: TGTGCCAGCAGCCAAGGGACAGGGGGGCGCGAGCAGTACTTC

J: TRBJ2-3
V: TRBV11-2
size: -
D: -
CDR3: CASSSKLAVSTDTQYF
DNA: TGTGCCAGCAGCTCGAAACTAGCAGTTTCCACAGATACGCAGTATTTT

J: TRBJ2-7
V: TRBV27
size: -
D: -
CDR3: CASSLIQAYEQYF
DNA: TGTGCCAGCAGTTTAATACAGGCCTACGAGCAGTACTTC

J: TRBJ2-1
V: TRBV19
size: -
D: TRBD1
CDR3: CASSSDRDPSNEQFF
DNA: TGTGCCAGTAGTTCGGACAGGGACCCCTCCAATGAGCAGTTCTTC

J: TRBJ1-6
V: TRBV10-3
size: -
D: -
CDR3: CAISDNSYNSPLHF
DNA: TGTGCCATCAGTGACAACTCCTATAATTCACCCCTCCACTTT

J: TRBJ2-1
V: TRBV6-5
size: -
D: TRBD2
CDR3: CASRYGTSGDNEQFF
DNA: TGTGCCAGCAGGTACGGGACTAGCGGAGACAATGAGCAGTTCTTC

J: TRBJ1-2
V: TRBV7-2
size: -
D: -
CDR3: CASSPRNYGYTF
DNA: TGTGCCAGCAGCCCACGGAACTATGGCTACACCTTC

J: TRBJ1-2
V: TRBV3-1/TRBV3-2
size: -
D: -
CDR3: CASSQGVLGRPNYGYTF
DNA: TGTGCCAGCAGCCAAGGGGTTTTGGGCAGGCCTAACTATGGCTACACCTTC

J: TRBJ2-1
V: TRBV10-1
size: -
D: -
CDR3: CASSESLDSSGPYNEQFF
DNA: TGCGCCAGCAGTGAGAGTCTAGACAGTTCTGGTCCCTACAATGAGCAGTTCTTC

J: TRBJ2-1
V: TRBV28
size: once
D: TRBD2
CDR3: CASVSGTSDWEQFF
DNA: TGTGCCAGCGTTAGTGGGACTAGCGACTGGGAGCAGTTCTTC